The 23 T cell receptor beta chains given below trace back to one sample, sequenced in a study of T cell responses to AZD1222 COVID-19 vaccine. Using immunoSEQ multiplex PCR, the repertoire was profiled, and TCRdb retains in-frame clones only, with some absent. The table shows tens of thousands of clones, with 90% occurring only once. The sample consisted of peripheral blood, taken on day 0 of AZD1222 vaccination. These receptors all stem from an adult in good health.

The V and J genes are TRBV5-1 and TRBJ2-5; D remains unclear. V dropped 1 base and J dropped 2 bases, with 12 bases sitting between them. There are 15 residues in the CDR3. The germline V gene has CDR1 SGHRS and CDR2 YFSETQ. Here the CDR3 DNA reads TGCGCCAGCAGCTTGAAGGGCCAAGTACAAGAGACCCAGTACTTC. As protein: CASSLKGQVQETQYF. Drawing the rest from reference TRBV5-1 and TRBJ2-5, the complete variable domain is KAGVTQTPRYLIKTRGQQVTLSCSPISGHRSVSWYQQTPGQGLQFLFEYFSETQRNKGNFPGRFSGRQFSNSRSEMNVSTLELGDSALYLCASSLKGQVQETQYFGPGTRLLVL.

The chain combines TRBV5-1 with TRBJ1-1, with TRBD1 matching 8 bases. Germline V gene lookup returns CDR1 SGHRS and CDR2 YFSETQ. CDR3 length equals 14 residues. The V and J ends lost 0 bases and 10 bases, in that order; junction bases with no gene match: 8. CDR3 region: CASSLGQGSIRAFF. The CDR3, as DNA: TGCGCCAGCAGCTTGGGACAGGGGAGTATAAGAGCTTTCTTT. Full variable domain (outside the CDR3, taken from reference TRBV5-1 and TRBJ1-1): KAGVTQTPRYLIKTRGQQVTLSCSPISGHRSVSWYQQTPGQGLQFLFEYFSETQRNKGNFPGRFSGRQFSNSRSEMNVSTLELGDSALYLCASSLGQGSIRAFFGQGTRLTVV.

The V and J genes are TRBV19 and TRBJ2-2; 10 nucleotides agree with TRBD2. The CDR3 totals 17 residues. Germline V gives CDR1 LNHDA, CDR2 SQIVND (reference sequence). V trimming: 3 bases; J trimming: 3 bases; junction bases outside the gene matches: 7. CDR3 region: CASSMSLAGVDTGELFF. CDR3 DNA sequence: TGTGCCAGTAGTATGTCCCTAGCGGGAGTTGACACCGGGGAGCTGTTTTTT.

The chain carries TRBV19 and TRBJ1-6, with TRBD1 matching over 7 bases. There are 16 residues in the CDR3. The V gene end was trimmed by 5 bases and the J gene end by 10 bases; junction bases not matched to a gene: 14. The germline V gene encodes CDR1 LNHDA and CDR2 SQIVND (reference sequence). CDR3 nucleotide sequence: TGTGCCAGTAGTGTTAACCGACAGGGCCCTGAGTCACCCCTCCACTTT. Translated, it gives CASSVNRQGPESPLHF.

The V gene is TRBV27, the J gene TRBJ2-1, with 9 bases lining up with TRBD2. With V trimmed by 2 bases and J by 12 bases, 11 bases remained unmatched. This CDR3 is 15 amino acids long. Germline CDR1 MNHEY, CDR2 SMNVEV (reference sequence). The CDR3 sequence is CASSLDRAGGMRQFF. CDR3 nucleotide sequence: TGTGCCAGCAGTTTAGATCGAGCGGGAGGTATGAGGCAGTTCTTC.

The chain links TRBV5-1 to TRBJ1-4, with D uncertain. Germline-derived CDR1 and CDR2 are SGHRS and YFSETQ. CDR3 size: 15 residues. The V gene lost 0 bases and the J gene lost 5 bases, with 11 bases spanning the gap. The CDR3 sequence: CASSLGLGTNEKLFF. CDR3 sequence (DNA): TGCGCCAGCAGCTTGGGTTTGGGAACGAATGAAAAACTGTTTTTT.

The V gene is TRBV18, the J gene TRBJ1-5, with D possibly being TRBD1 (6 bases). There are 13 residues in the CDR3. Germline V lookup: CDR1 KGHSH, CDR2 LQKENI. The V end was cut by 6 bases, the J end by 7 bases, with 13 bases between. The CDR3 nucleotides read TGTGCCAGCTCCTCTGGGGGCATCCAGCCCCAGCATTTT. Encoded protein: CASSSGGIQPQHF. The full variable domain, in which reference TRBV18 and TRBJ1-5 provide the parts outside the CDR3, is NAGVMQNPRHLVRRRGQEARLRCSPMKGHSHVYWYRQLPEEGLKFMVYLQKENIIDESGMPKERFSAEFPKEGPSILRIQQVVRGDSAAYFCASSSGGIQPQHFGDGTRLSIL.

This chain links TRBV27 with TRBJ1-2, with D maybe TRBD1 (5 bases). Looked up from germline, CDR1 is MNHEY and CDR2 is SMNVEV (reference sequence). The length of the CDR3 is 15 residues. Trimming left V 0 bases short and J 6 bases short, with 14 bases between. The CDR3 protein is CASSLSNVPRDGYTF. CDR3 sequence (DNA): TGTGCCAGCAGTTTATCGAACGTACCCAGGGATGGCTACACCTTC.

The chain has TRBV3-1 (or the pseudogene TRBV3-2) and TRBJ1-2; possibly TRBD1 for D (5 bases). The ends were cut back, 3 bases at V and 5 bases at J, with 16 bases in the middle. CDR1 is LGHDT and CDR2 is YNNKEL in the germline V gene (reference sequence). This CDR3 has 15 residues. CDR3 region: CASSHGARPVYGYTF. The DNA for the CDR3 is TGTGCCAGCAGCCATGGGGCCCGGCCTGTTTATGGCTACACCTTC.

The rearrangement uses TRBV2 and TRBJ2-2; D not certain. Trimming removed 6 bases from V and 8 bases from J, with 7 bases in between. The CDR3 spans 11 residues. From germline, CDR1 is SNHLY and CDR2 FYNNEI. The CDR3: CASRSRGELFF. In DNA, the CDR3 is TGTGCCAGCAGGTCTAGGGGGGAGCTGTTTTTT.

A single count supports this clone. V is TRBV5-6 and J is TRBJ2-6; the D gene is possibly TRBD1 (6 bases). Germline V gives CDR1 SGHDT, CDR2 YYEEEE. V dropped 2 bases and J dropped 2 bases, with 11 bases sitting between them. CDR3 size: 16 residues. The CDR3 sequence: CASSFKPGAGANVLTF. In DNA form, the CDR3 reads TGTGCCAGCAGCTTTAAACCAGGGGCTGGGGCCAACGTCCTGACTTTC.

The rearrangement joins TRBV7-3 to TRBJ1-5; D call uncertain. The CDR3 length is 13 residues. Germline CDR1 is SGHTA and CDR2 is FQGTGA. Trimming stripped 5 bases from V and 4 bases from J, with 9 bases between. CDR3 coding DNA: TGTGCCAGCAGCGTGGACGGGAATCAGCCCCAGCATTTT. Translation gives CASSVDGNQPQHF.

The V call is TRBV4-2, the J call TRBJ2-2; no clear D. Germline V gene data show CDR1 as LGHNA and CDR2 as YNFKEQ. The germline V and J ends were trimmed by 10 bases and 1 base, with 13 bases remaining between them. The CDR3 length is 14 residues. The CDR3, as DNA: TGTGCCACCCGTTTAGCCGAGAACACCGGGGAGCTGTTTTTT. Protein sequence: CATRLAENTGELFF.

This clone came up once. The rearrangement links TRBV12-3 or TRBV12-4 to TRBJ1-2, with D uncertain. This CDR3 has 12 residues. V dropped 7 bases and J dropped 5 bases, with 11 bases sitting between them. The DNA for the CDR3 is TGTGCCAGCACCGACTCCAGTTATGGCTACACCTTC. It specifies CASTDSSYGYTF.

The J gene is TRBJ2-5, the V gene TRBV29-1; 9 bases fit TRBD2. V shed 2 bases and J 4 bases; nucleotides not matched to a gene: 23. CDR3 length: 20 amino acids. Germline loops: CDR1 SQVTM, CDR2 ANQGSEA. The CDR3 region is CSVEPPSPPGDSGSGETQYF. For the CDR3, the DNA is TGCAGCGTTGAACCCCCGTCACCACCGGGGGATAGCGGGAGTGGAGAGACCCAGTACTTC.

This sequence joins TRBV28 and TRBJ2-5; D might be TRBD1 or TRBD2, each matching 5 bases. Germline V gene sequence: CDR1 MDHEN, CDR2 SYDVKM. The CDR3 has 16 residues. The V and J ends lost 5 bases and 4 bases respectively, with 20 bases between them. CDR3 sequence (DNA): TGTGCCAGCAGTCCAGCTTTACTAGGGGTCGGAGAGACCCAGTACTTC. This sequence encodes CASSPALLGVGETQYF.

The rearrangement joins TRBV7-9 to TRBJ1-5, with a weak D call TRBD1 (6 bases). V lost 6 bases and J 2 bases, leaving 20 bases between the germline ends. In germline, CDR1 is SEHNR, CDR2 FQNEAQ (reference sequence). The CDR3 contains 17 residues. CDR3 loop: CASSPTEQGTGNQPQHF. The CDR3 coding sequence is TGTGCCAGCAGTCCCACTGAACAGGGTACCGGCAATCAGCCCCAGCATTTT.

In its sample, this clone was seen a few times. CDR3 loop: CAWRTSYEQYF. The CDR3 DNA reads TGTGCCTGGAGGACCTCCTACGAGCAGTACTTC. J is TRBJ2-7 and V is TRBV30; D call uncertain. V lost 3 bases and J lost 0, with 3 bases in between. Germline CDR1 is GTSNPN and CDR2 is SVGIG (reference sequence). This CDR3 has 11 amino acids. The full variable domain, rest sourced from reference TRBV30 and TRBJ2-7, is SQTIHQWPATLVQPVGSPLSLECTVEGTSNPNLYWYRQAAGRGLQLLFYSVGIGQISSEVPQNLSASRPQDRQFILSSKKLLLSDSGFYLCAWRTSYEQYFGPGTRLTVT.

V usage is TRBV4-1 and J usage is TRBJ1-2; tentatively, D is TRBD1 (5 bases). The CDR3 runs 14 residues. Germline values: CDR1 MGHRA, CDR2 YSYEKL. V gave up 4 bases and J gave up 2 bases, with 11 bases separating them. CDR3 protein: CASSPGMGNYGYTF. CDR3 DNA: TGCGCCAGCAGCCCAGGGATGGGAAACTATGGCTACACCTTC.

The gene calls are TRBV2 and TRBJ1-5; D not resolved. V lost 7 bases, J lost 1 base, and 11 bases lay in between. Germline CDR1 SNHLY, CDR2 FYNNEI. This CDR3 comprises 14 residues. The CDR3 is CASTAYVSNQPQHF. The CDR3 nucleotides read TGTGCCAGCACGGCCTACGTCAGCAATCAGCCCCAGCATTTT.

The CDR3 protein is CATSRDRRVFGGFF. In DNA, the CDR3 is TGTGCCACCAGCAGAGACCGAAGGGTTTTTGGTGGCTTCTTT. This chain joins TRBV15 and TRBJ1-1; D is unresolved. This CDR3 is 14 amino acids long. Germline CDR1 reads LNHNV; CDR2 reads YYDKDF (reference sequence). V lost 0 bases and J 14 bases, leaving 19 bases between the germline ends.

The genes are TRBV7-9 and TRBJ1-3, with D maybe TRBD1 (5 bases). This CDR3 has 15 residues. CDR1 is SEHNR, CDR2 FQNEAQ, per germline (reference sequence). Trimming cost V 7 bases and J 0 bases, with 13 bases left between them. CDR3 nucleotide sequence: TGTGCCAGCACGGCCGGGACGGCCTCTGGAAACACCATATATTTT. This sequence encodes CASTAGTASGNTIYF.

The gene calls are TRBV6-1 and TRBJ2-7, with D perhaps TRBD1 (6 bases). Looked up from germline, CDR1 is MNHNS and CDR2 is SASEGT. V was pared by 3 bases and J by 0 bases, with 18 bases between. The CDR3 consists of 17 residues. CDR3 in amino acids: CASSEGQGWTTSYEQYF. The CDR3 DNA reads TGTGCCAGCAGTGAGGGCCAGGGGTGGACCACCTCCTACGAGCAGTACTTC.